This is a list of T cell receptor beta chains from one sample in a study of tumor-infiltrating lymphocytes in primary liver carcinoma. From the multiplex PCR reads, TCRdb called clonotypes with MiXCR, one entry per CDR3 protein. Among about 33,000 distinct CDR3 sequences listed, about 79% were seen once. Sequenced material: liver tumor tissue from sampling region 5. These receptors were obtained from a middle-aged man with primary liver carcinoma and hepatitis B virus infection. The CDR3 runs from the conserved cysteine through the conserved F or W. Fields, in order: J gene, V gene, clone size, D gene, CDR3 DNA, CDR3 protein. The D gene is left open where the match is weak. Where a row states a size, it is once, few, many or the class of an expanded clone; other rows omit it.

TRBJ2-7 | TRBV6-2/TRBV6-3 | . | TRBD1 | TGTGCCAGCAGTTACCAACTAGACAGGGCACACGAGCAGTACTTC | CASSYQLDRAHEQYF
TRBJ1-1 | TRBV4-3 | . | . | TGCGCCAGCAGCCAAGATACCACGTCCGATGCCTTCTTT | CASSQDTTSDAFF
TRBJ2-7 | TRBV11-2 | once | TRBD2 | TGTACCAGCAGCTCAGATGGGCTTAGCGGGAGATACGAGCAGTACTTC | CTSSSDGLSGRYEQYF
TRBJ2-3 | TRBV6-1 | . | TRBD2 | TGTACCAGCAGCACGGGGGGGCTTTCAGCTACGGATACGCAGTATTTT | CTSSTGGLSATDTQYF
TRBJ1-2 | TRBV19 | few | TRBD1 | TGTGCCAGTAAAAGGGACAGGGGGCAGAGCTATGGCTACACCTTC | CASKRDRGQSYGYTF
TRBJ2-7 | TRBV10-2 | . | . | TGCATCAGCATCCCTGGACAAGGGGCGATCTACGAGCAGTACTTC | CISIPGQGAIYEQYF
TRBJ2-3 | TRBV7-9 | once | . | TGTGCCAGCACCTTAGGGGGAACAACGGATACGCAGTATTTT | CASTLGGTTDTQYF
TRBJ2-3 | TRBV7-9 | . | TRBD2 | TGTGCCAGCAGCTTAGTACTAGCGGCAAGCACAGATACGCAGTATTTT | CASSLVLAASTDTQYF
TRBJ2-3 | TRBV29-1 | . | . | TGTAGCCTTGGGCAGGGTGGGGATACGCAGTATTTT | CSLGQGGDTQYF
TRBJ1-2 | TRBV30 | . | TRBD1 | TGTGCCTGGAGTGACGTAGGACAGGGATATGGCTACGCCTTC | CAWSDVGQGYGYAF
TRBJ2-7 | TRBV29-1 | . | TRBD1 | TGCAGCGCCTGGGACAGGGGGTGCTTCGAGCAGTACTTC | CSAWDRGCFEQYF
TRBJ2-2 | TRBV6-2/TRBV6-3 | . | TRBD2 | TGTGCCAGCACTTATCGGCTAGCGGGAGCCGACGGGGAACTGTTTTTT | CASTYRLAGADGELFF
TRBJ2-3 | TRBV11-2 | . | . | TGTGCCAGCGGCCGACAACCCATCAGTCCCACAGATACGCAGTATTTT | CASGRQPISPTDTQYF
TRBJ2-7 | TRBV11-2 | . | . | TGTGCCAGCAGCCAAGGAACAGGGAGAACCGACGAGCAGTATTTC | CASSQGTGRTDEQYF
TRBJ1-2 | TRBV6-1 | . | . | TGTGCCAGCAGTGAAGGTATGATCTATGGCTACACCTTC | CASSEGMIYGYTF
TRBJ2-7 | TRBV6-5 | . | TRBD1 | TGTGCCAGCAGTGTATCACAGGGGGCAAGGCAGTACTTC | CASSVSQGARQYF
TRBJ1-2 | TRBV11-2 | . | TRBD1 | TGCGCCTGCAGCTTCTCCGGGGACAGGGCCTATGGCTACACCTTC | CACSFSGDRAYGYTF
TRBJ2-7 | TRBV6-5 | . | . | TGTGCCAGCAGTTACTTGACCCAGGGGTACTACGAGCAGTATTTC | CASSYLTQGYYEQYF
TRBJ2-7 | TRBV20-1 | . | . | TGCAGTGCTGTACGGGGAGGTTTCGAGCAGTACTTC | CSAVRGGFEQYF
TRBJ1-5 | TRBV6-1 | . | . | TGTGTCAGGAGTGAAGAGGTGAATAGCAATCAGCCCCAGCATTTT | CVRSEEVNSNQPQHF
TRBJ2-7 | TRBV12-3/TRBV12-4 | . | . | TGTGCTAGCAGTCTAACGGGAGAGAAGTACGAGCAGTACTTC | CASSLTGEKYEQYF
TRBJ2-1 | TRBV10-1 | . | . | TGCGCCAGCAGTGATAACGGGAGATCAAGAGAGCAGTTCTTC | CASSDNGRSREQFF
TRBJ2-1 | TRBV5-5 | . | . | TGTGACAGCAGCCATGAACAGGGTTCCTACGATGAGCAGTTCTTC | CDSSHEQGSYDEQFF
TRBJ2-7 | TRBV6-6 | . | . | TGTGCCAACAGTGATTCAGGCAGGGTCTGTGAGCAGTACTTC | CANSDSGRVCEQYF
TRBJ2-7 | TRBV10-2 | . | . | TGCGTCAGCAATCCTGGACAAGGGGCGATCTACGAGCAGTACTTC | CVSNPGQGAIYEQYF
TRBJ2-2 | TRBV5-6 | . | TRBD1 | TGTGCCAGCAGCTCCGGGACAGTGGTGGCCAGGGAGCTGTTTTTT | CASSSGTVVARELFF
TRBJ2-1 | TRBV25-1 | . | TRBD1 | TGTGCCAGCAGTGAGGGACAGAGATCCTACAATGAGCAGTTCTTC | CASSEGQRSYNEQFF
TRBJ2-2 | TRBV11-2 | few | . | TGTGCCAGCAGCTTAGATGTCAGGGGCCGGAACACTGGGGAGCTCTTTTTT | CASSLDVRGRNTGELFF
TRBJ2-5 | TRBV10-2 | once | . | TGCGCCAGCATCCTGGGGACCTATACTTCCCTGGAGACCCAGTACTTC | CASILGTYTSLETQYF
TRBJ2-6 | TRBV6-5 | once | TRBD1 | TGTGCCAGCAGTCGCGACAGGGCTGGGGCCGACGTCCTGACTTTC | CASSRDRAGADVLTF
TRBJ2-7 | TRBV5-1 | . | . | TGCGCCTGCAGCTTGGTTGGCGGTGGCGCGGGACTGTCCTACGAGCAGTACTTC | CACSLVGGGAGLSYEQYF
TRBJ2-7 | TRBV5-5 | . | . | TGTGCCAGCAGTTTTGACATCACCTACGTGCAGTACTTC | CASSFDITYVQYF
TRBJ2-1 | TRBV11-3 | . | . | TGCGCCAGCAGCTTAGGGCCTGCGAATGAGCTGTTCTTC | CASSLGPANELFF
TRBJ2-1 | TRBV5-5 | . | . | TGTGCCAGCAGCTATCAGACTAGTGGGACATACAATGAGCAGCTCTTC | CASSYQTSGTYNEQLF
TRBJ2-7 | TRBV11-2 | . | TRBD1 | TGTGCCAGCAGCGCACCTGACAGGGCGTTCTACGAGCAACACTTC | CASSAPDRAFYEQHF
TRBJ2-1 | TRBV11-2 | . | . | TGTGGCAACAGCTGGGACAATAGGATGGGCTACAATGAGCAGTTCTTC | CGNSWDNRMGYNEQFF
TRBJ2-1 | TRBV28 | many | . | TGTGCCAGCAGTTCCAAACAGGGTTTCAATGAGCAGTTCTTC | CASSSKQGFNEQFF
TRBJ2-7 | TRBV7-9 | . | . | TGTGCCAGCAGCTTAGCAGCGATCAGCTCCTACGAGCGGCACTTC | CASSLAAISSYERHF
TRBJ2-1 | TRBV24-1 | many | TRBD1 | TGTGCCACCAGTGATTTGCGCCGGGACAGGGGGGACAATGAGCAGTTCTTC | CATSDLRRDRGDNEQFF
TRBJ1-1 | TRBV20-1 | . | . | TGCAGTGCTCCCGGACGGCAGAACGCTTTCTTT | CSAPGRQNAFF
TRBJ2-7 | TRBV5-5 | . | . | TGTGCCAGCGGCTTGGAGCAACACCTGAGTCGGCCATACGAGCAGTACTTC | CASGLEQHLSRPYEQYF
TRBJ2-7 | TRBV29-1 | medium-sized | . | TGCAGCGTTGTTGAGAACAGGCAAAACCCCTACGAGCAGTACTTC | CSVVENRQNPYEQYF
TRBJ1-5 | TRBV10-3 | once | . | TGTGCCATCAGTGAGTATGAGTGCGATCAGCCCCAACACTTT | CAISEYECDQPQHF
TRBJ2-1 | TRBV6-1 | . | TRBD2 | TGTGCCAGCCGTCCCCGCGGACTAGCAGCCTACTATGAGCAGTTCTTC | CASRPRGLAAYYEQFF
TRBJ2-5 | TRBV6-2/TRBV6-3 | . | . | TGTGCCAGCAGTCTACAAGAGACTCACTACTTC | CASSLQETHYF
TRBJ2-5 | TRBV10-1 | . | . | TGCACCAGCAGTGCCTCGTCTAGAGGGGAGACCCAGTACTTC | CTSSASSRGETQYF
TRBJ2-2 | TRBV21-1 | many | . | TGTGCCAGCAGCAAAGACGCTAGCGGGATCACCGGGGAGCTGTTTTTT | CASSKDASGITGELFF
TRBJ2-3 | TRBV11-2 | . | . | TGTGCCAGCAGTGCCTGCACAGATACGCTGTATTTT | CASSACTDTLYF
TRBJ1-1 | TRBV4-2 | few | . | TGTGCCAGCAGCCAAGAGTACAGGCAGGGTTTCTGGACTGAAGCTTTCTTT | CASSQEYRQGFWTEAFF
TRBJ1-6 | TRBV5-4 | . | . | TGTGCCAGCAGGGAGTATAATTCACCCCTCCAGTTT | CASREYNSPLQF
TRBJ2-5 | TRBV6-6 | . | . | TGTGGCAGCAGTCCCGGCGGGCGACAAGAGACCCAGTATTTC | CGSSPGGRQETQYF
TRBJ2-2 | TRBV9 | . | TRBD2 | TGTGCCAGCAGCGTGTCGGGGGGAACGAACACCGGGGAGCTGTTTTTT | CASSVSGGTNTGELFF
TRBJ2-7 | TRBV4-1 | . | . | TGCGCCAGCAGCCAAGAACACTTCCGGGGACACGAGCAGTACTTC | CASSQEHFRGHEQYF
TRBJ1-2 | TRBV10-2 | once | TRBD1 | TGCTCCAGCACCGGGACAGCCTATGGCCACACCTTC | CSSTGTAYGHTF
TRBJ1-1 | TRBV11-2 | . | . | TGTGCCAGCAGCTTTTGTGGCGAGGGCCGGGGACCTGAAGCTTTCTTT | CASSFCGEGRGPEAFF
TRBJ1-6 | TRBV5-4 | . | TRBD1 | TGCGCCCGCAGCACGGGACAGGGGCATAATTCACCCCTCCACTTT | CARSTGQGHNSPLHF
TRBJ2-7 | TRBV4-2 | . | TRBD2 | TGTAGTAGCAGTGGAAAGCCGGGACTAGCGGGAGGGCCACACGAGCAGTACTTC | CSSSGKPGLAGGPHEQYF
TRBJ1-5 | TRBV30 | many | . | TGTGCCTGGAGTGTGCAGGGTAGCAATCAGCCCCAGCATTTT | CAWSVQGSNQPQHF
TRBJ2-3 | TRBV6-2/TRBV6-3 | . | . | TGTGCCAGCAGCTTCGTGGGACGGGGGGCAATGGATGCGCAGTATTTT | CASSFVGRGAMDAQYF